Listed here are 23 T cell receptor delta chains from one sample, sequenced in a study of gamma-delta chains in newborns, infants, children. TCRdb called clones from the reads again using CATT. The sample has 14,000 to 15,000 delta-chain clones; less than 9.5% are singletons. The specimen sequenced was blood. Receptors originate from a child who was a newborn, infant or young child, either healthy, febrile or measles-vaccinated (not recorded which).

This clone has more than one count but fewer than ten. The genes are TRDV2 and TRDJ3, with 8 positions matching TRDD3. Germline V gene sequence: CDR1 GEAIGNYY, CDR2 EKD. CDR3 length: 19 residues. Trimming cost V 0 bases and J 2 bases; bases outside gene matches: 8. CDR3 nucleotides: TGTGCCTGTGACACCGTTACTGGGGGTCGCACCTGGGACACCCGACAGATGTTTTTC. It specifies CACDTVTGGRTWDTRQMFF.

With respect to this clone: Since a far larger clone is one base different, this is likely a read error. The rearrangement links TRDV2 to TRDJ3; maybe TRDD3 (6 bases). The V gene lost 0 bases and the J gene lost 2 bases, with 7 bases spanning the gap. Germline V gene sequence: CDR1 GEAIGNYY, CDR2 EKD. The CDR3 has 16 residues. CDR3 amino acids: CACDTWGAWDTRQMFF. In DNA form, the CDR3 reads TGTGCCTGTGACACCTGGGGGGCCTGGGACACCCGACAGATGTTTTTC.

This clone was detected only a few times. The chain couples TRDV2 to TRDJ1; TRDD3 agrees at 12 bases. From germline, CDR1 is GEAIGNYY and CDR2 EKD. There are 14 residues in the CDR3. After removal of 2 bases from V and 5 bases from J, the junction contained 2 bases not matched to a gene. The CDR3 DNA is TGTGCCTGTGACAACTGGGGGATACAGGATAAACTCATCTTT. Its translation is CACDNWGIQDKLIF.

This clone was recorded a few times. The chain recombines TRDV2 with TRDJ3, with 8 bases lining up with TRDD3. The CDR3 covers 19 residues. In germline, CDR1 is GEAIGNYY, CDR2 EKD. J lost 0 bases, V lost 1 base, and 7 bases had no gene match. The CDR3, as DNA: TGTGCCTGTGACACAGCTGGGGGAATGGGCTCCTGGGACACCCGACAGATGTTTTTC. Encoded protein: CACDTAGGMGSWDTRQMFF.

As regards this clone: This may be a read error, as it is one base from a much larger clone. V and J are TRDV2 and TRDJ3, with 7 bases matching TRDD3. Germline CDR1 GEAIGNYY, CDR2 EKD. V trimming: 0 bases; J trimming: 2 bases; junction bases outside the gene matches: 6. The CDR3 is 18 amino acids. CDR3 nucleotides: TGTGCCTGTGACACCGTACTGGGGAGCCCCTGGGACACCCGACAGATGTTTTTC. This codes for CACDTVLGSPWDTRQMFF.

This clone was observed a handful of times. A junction end diverges from the germline sequence, so it may reflect a read error. At the DNA level, this CDR3 is encoded by other sequences in the same sample as well. CDR3 DNA: TGTGCCTGTGACACTACTGGGGGCTCCTGGGACACCCGACAGATGTTCTTC. Translated: CACDTTGGSWDTRQMFF. The chain carries TRDV2 and TRDJ3, with 8 bases lining up with TRDD3. The CDR3 covers 17 residues. Germline V gives CDR1 GEAIGNYY, CDR2 EKD.

Notes on this clone: The TCRdb protein, from a much larger clone, departs from this DNA's translation at residue 6, likely by read error; the protein shown derives from the DNA. V is TRDV2 and J is TRDJ3, with 12 bases identical to TRDD3. The CDR3 contains 19 residues. V was pared by 1 base and J by 2 bases, with 5 bases of the junction left unmatched. Germline loops: CDR1 GEAIGNYY, CDR2 EKD. CDR3 residues: CACDTSSGGYAWDTRQMFF. CDR3 nucleotide sequence: TGTGCCTGTGACACATCGTCTGGGGGATACGCCTGGGACACCCGACAGATGTTTTTC.

Regarding this clone: The junction departs from germline at one end; a sequencing error may be responsible. J is TRDJ2 and V is TRDV2; 8 bases fit TRDD3. CDR1 is GEAIGNYY, CDR2 EKD, per germline. The CDR3 spans 17 residues. The CDR3 DNA reads TGTGCCTGTGACGTACTGGGGGCTACTTTTTTGACCGCACAACTCTTCTTT. This translates into CACDVLGATFLTAQLFF.

As for this clone: This CDR3 is also generated by other DNA sequences in the sample. V and J are TRDV2 and TRDJ2, with 7 bases that match TRDD3. The junction had 12 bases not matched to a gene; V was cut back by 0 bases and J by 3 bases. The CDR3 has 18 amino acids. Looked up from germline, CDR1 is GEAIGNYY and CDR2 is EKD. CDR3 coding DNA: TGTGCCTGTGACACCCTGGGGGCTAATCCCGTAATGACAGCACAACTCTTCTTT. The encoded protein is CACDTLGANPVMTAQLFF.

A word on this clone: TCRdb records a much larger clone's protein for this DNA, with a difference at residue 9 that likely arises from a read error; the protein given is the translation of the DNA. The chain employs TRDV2 and TRDJ3, with 8 bases matching TRDD3. Trimming took 2 bases from V and 0 from J; bases not matched to a gene: 8. Germline assignment: CDR1 GEAIGNYY and CDR2 EKD. CDR3 length equals 19 residues. The CDR3 nucleotides are TGTGCCTGTGACAATTACTGGGGGGTACGCTCCTGGGACACCCGACAGATGTTTTTC. Residues: CACDNYWGVRSWDTRQMFF.

The CDR3 DNA follows: TGTGCCTGTGAGCCATTGGGGGATGCGAGTTTCTTGTGGGACACCCGACAGATGTTTTTC. Translating it yields CACEPLGDASFLWDTRQMFF. V gene TRDV2 combines with J gene TRDJ3; 8 bases are a match to TRDD3. Germline V CDR1 and CDR2: GEAIGNYY, EKD. The CDR3 runs to 20 residues. The trim removed 4 bases at V and 4 bases at J, leaving 17 bases unmatched.

V and J are TRDV3 and TRDJ1, with D tentatively TRDD2 or TRDD3 (9 bases each). The CDR3 sequence is 22 residues long. Trimming took 3 bases from V and 2 from J, leaving 40 bases between them. The germline V gene encodes CDR1 TVYSNPD and CDR2 GDNSRS (reference sequence). Written as DNA, the CDR3 is TGTGCCTTCGACCTTCCTACGTTGGGGATACGCACGATCTCCCGGTTTACCGATAAACTCATCTTT. Its translation is CAFDLPTLGIRTISRFTDKLIF.

J is TRDJ3 and V is TRDV2, with TRDD3 matching 13 bases. This CDR3 has 22 amino acids. Looked up from germline, CDR1 is GEAIGNYY and CDR2 is EKD. Trimming took 2 bases from V and 1 from J; bases not matched to a gene: 13. CDR3 bases: TGTGCCTGTGACAAAGTACTGGGGGATACGGTTAAGGCTTCCTGGGACACCCGACAGATGTTTTTC. It yields the protein CACDKVLGDTVKASWDTRQMFF.

This clone was seen a few times. The junction departs from germline at one end; a sequencing error may be responsible. The chain has TRDV2 and TRDJ3, with 9 bases fitting TRDD3. CDR1 is GEAIGNYY, CDR2 EKD, per germline. CDR3 length: 17 amino acids. The CDR3 nucleotides are TGTGCCCGTGACACCGCGGGGATACGCTGGGACACCCGACAGATGTTTTTC. Translated, it gives CARDTAGIRWDTRQMFF.

In this sample, this clone turned up a few times. The germline gene is not matched at one end of the junction; a read error may be the cause. The same CDR3 also results from other DNA sequences found in this sample. V usage is TRDV2 and J usage is TRDJ2, with 13 bases identical to TRDD3. CDR3 length: 15 amino acids. Germline loops: CDR1 GEAIGNYY, CDR2 EKD. CDR3 sequence reads: CACDKLGDTAAQLFF. CDR3 DNA: TGTGCCTGTGACAAACTGGGGGATACGGCAGCGCAACTCTTCTTT.

This clone is deemed medium-sized (0.01 to 0.1%). A much larger clone sits a single nucleotide away, making a read error possible. Other DNA sequences in the same sample also yield this CDR3. The rearrangement uses TRDV2 and TRDJ2; 10 nucleotides align to TRDD3. Germline values: CDR1 GEAIGNYY, CDR2 EKD. The CDR3 is made up of 15 amino acids. CDR3 nucleotides: TGTGCCTGTGACATACTGGGGGATTTGACAGCACACCTCTTCTTT. It yields the protein CACDILGDLTAHLFF.

By sample fraction, this clone is medium-sized. Other DNA sequences in this sample translate to the same CDR3. The chain uses TRDV2 and TRDJ3; TRDD3 matches 8 bases. From germline, CDR1 is GEAIGNYY and CDR2 EKD. V was pared by 2 bases and J by 0 bases, with 2 bases of the junction left unmatched. The CDR3 loop spans 17 amino acids. The CDR3 reads CACDKLGGSWDTRQMFF. The CDR3 coding sequence is TGTGCCTGTGACAAACTGGGGGGCTCCTGGGACACCCGACAGATGTTTTTC.

This clone was counted only a few times. This sample includes further DNA sequences coding for the same CDR3. The rearrangement links TRDV2 to TRDJ3; possible D gene TRDD3, 6 bases. Looked up from germline, CDR1 is GEAIGNYY and CDR2 is EKD. CDR3 length: 19 amino acids. Deletions cut 0 bases from V and 0 bases from J, with 14 bases between. The CDR3: CACDTWGSPSSWDTRQMFF. The CDR3 nucleotides read TGTGCCTGTGACACCTGGGGGTCCCCGAGCTCCTGGGACACCCGACAGATGTTTTTC.

J is TRDJ1 and V is TRDV2; D may be TRDD3 (6 bases). V was pared by 3 bases and J by 0 bases, with 7 bases between. In germline, CDR1 is GEAIGNYY, CDR2 EKD. The length of the CDR3 is 13 residues. The CDR3 protein is CACDGIYTDKLIF. CDR3 nucleotides: TGTGCCTGTGACGGGATATACACCGATAAACTCATCTTT.

This rearrangement joins TRDV2 to TRDJ1, with 7 bases identical to TRDD3. Trimming removed 0 bases from V and 0 bases from J; junction bases left unmatched: 3. CDR1 and CDR2 from the germline V gene are GEAIGNYY and EKD. CDR3 size: 15 residues. Here the CDR3 DNA reads TGTGCCTGTGACACCCTGGGGGTTTACACCGATAAACTCATCTTT. This encodes CACDTLGVYTDKLIF.

The V call is TRDV2, the J call TRDJ3, with D tentatively TRDD3 (6 bases). V gave up 3 bases and J gave up 0 bases, with 11 bases separating them. Germline V CDR1 and CDR2: GEAIGNYY, EKD. This CDR3 spans 17 amino acids. Written as DNA, the CDR3 is TGTGCCTGTGACGGGATAAAAAGCTCCTGGGACACCCGACAGATGTTTTTC. This sequence encodes CACDGIKSSWDTRQMFF.

By its share, this clone is medium-sized. The V call is TRDV2, the J call TRDJ3; 8 positions agree with TRDD3. Germline V lookup: CDR1 GEAIGNYY, CDR2 EKD. CDR3 size: 19 residues. V lost 3 bases to trimming and J lost 0 bases; unmatched junction nucleotides: 9. The CDR3 nucleotides are TGTGCCTGTGACCCCCTTGGGGGATTCAGCTCCTGGGACACCCGACAGATGTTTTTC. Protein product: CACDPLGGFSSWDTRQMFF.

This clone turned up a few times. The CDR3 region is CACDTLGDPTAQLFF. The DNA of the CDR3 is TGTGCCTGTGACACTTTAGGGGATCCGACAGCACAACTCTTCTTT. The chain carries TRDV2 and TRDJ2, with a tentative D call TRDD3 (6 bases). V was cut by 1 base and J by 4 bases, with 12 bases left in between. This CDR3 is built from 15 residues. Germline values: CDR1 GEAIGNYY, CDR2 EKD.